Below, 3 T cell receptor beta chains from the same sample are listed, as sequenced in a study of T cell responses to AZD1222 COVID-19 vaccine. Assay used: immunoSEQ multiplex PCR; TCRdb lists only in-frame clones, some missing. Here the sample spans 120,000 to 150,000 clones, 70% to 90% being singletons. The sequencing here drew on peripheral blood, taken 28 days after the second AZD1222 dose. These receptors came from an adult who received the AZD1222 COVID-19 vaccine.

The chain recombines TRBV3-1 (or the pseudogene TRBV3-2) with TRBJ2-2; TRBD2 matches 7 bases. Germline assignment: CDR1 LGHDT and CDR2 YNNKEL (reference sequence). The CDR3 is made up of 17 amino acids. The J segment lost 3 bases and the V segment lost 3 bases, leaving 10 bases of the junction unmatched. CDR3 coding DNA: TGTGCCAGCAGCCAGCCTGGAAGGGGAGGGGACACCGGGGAGCTGTTTTTT. Translation: CASSQPGRGGDTGELFF.

This chain links TRBV28 with TRBJ1-2, with 9 bases fitting TRBD1. CDR3 size: 15 residues. V shed 5 bases and J 5 bases; nucleotides not matched to a gene: 9. Germline V gene data show CDR1 as MDHEN and CDR2 as SYDVKM. The CDR3 loop reads CASSPSDRGGYGYTF. The DNA for the CDR3 is TGTGCCAGCAGTCCCTCGGACAGGGGTGGTTATGGCTACACCTTC.

The chain joins TRBV27 to TRBJ2-3, with 7 positions matching TRBD2. J was trimmed by 0 bases and V by 5 bases; bases with no gene match: 8. Germline CDR1 reads MNHEY; CDR2 reads SMNVEV (reference sequence). The CDR3 loop spans 16 amino acids. The CDR3 spells CASSPGEAGSTDTQYF. The CDR3 DNA reads TGTGCCAGCAGTCCCGGGGAAGCGGGGAGCACAGATACGCAGTATTTT.